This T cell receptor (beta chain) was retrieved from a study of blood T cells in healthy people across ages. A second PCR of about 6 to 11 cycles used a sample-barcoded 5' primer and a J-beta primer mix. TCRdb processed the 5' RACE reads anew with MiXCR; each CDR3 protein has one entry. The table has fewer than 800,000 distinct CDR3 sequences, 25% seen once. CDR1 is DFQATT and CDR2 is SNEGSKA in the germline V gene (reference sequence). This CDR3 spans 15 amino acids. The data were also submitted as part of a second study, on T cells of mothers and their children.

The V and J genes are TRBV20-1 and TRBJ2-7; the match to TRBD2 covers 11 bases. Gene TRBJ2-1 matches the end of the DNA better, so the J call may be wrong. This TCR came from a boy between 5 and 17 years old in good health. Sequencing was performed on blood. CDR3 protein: CSAPEGGLAAAEQFF. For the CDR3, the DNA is TGCAGTGCCCCAGAGGGGGGACTAGCGGCAGCAGAGCAGTTCTTC.